This TCR beta chain is drawn from a study of blood T cell repertoires in COVID-19. Study-wide background: There were acute and convalescent COVID-19 samples, and they came from the United States, Italy and Spain. T cells, B-cell-depleted T cells, or PBMCs provided the cDNA or gDNA that served as material.

In the authors' workflow: Cell counts per sample came from amplifying reference gene primers. Repertoires were generated with immunoSEQ multiplex PCR, while TCRdb's copy carries only in-frame clones and drops some. The V and J calls and clone size are taken from that table; D and trimming were inferred from the DNA. In the table there are approximately 51,000 clones, 70% to 90% of which are singletons. V lost 3 bases to trimming and J lost 2 bases, with 14 bases between them. CDR1 is DFQATT and CDR2 is SNEGSKA in the germline V gene (reference sequence). This CDR3 spans 14 amino acids. The V call is TRBV20-1, the J call TRBJ2-7, with unresolved D. The sample comprised peripheral blood. The origin of this receptor is a human donor in a cohort sampled during active COVID-19. The CDR3 DNA reads as TGCAGTGCTAGTGTTGGGCAGCCTCCCTACGAGCAGTACTTC. Protein: CSASVGQPPYEQYF.